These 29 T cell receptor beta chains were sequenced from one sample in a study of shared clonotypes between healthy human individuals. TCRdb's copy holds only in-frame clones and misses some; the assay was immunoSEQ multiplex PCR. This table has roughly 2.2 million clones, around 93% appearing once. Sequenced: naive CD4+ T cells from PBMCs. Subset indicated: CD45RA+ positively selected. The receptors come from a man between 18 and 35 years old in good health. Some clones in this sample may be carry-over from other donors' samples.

CDR3 in amino acids: CAISDSQGARGYTF. The CDR3 nucleotides read TGTGCCATCAGTGATTCACAGGGGGCCCGTGGCTACACCTTC. J is TRBJ1-2 and V is TRBV10-3; 9 bases line up with TRBD1. CDR3 length: 14 residues. CDR1 ENHRY and CDR2 SYGVKD come from the germline V gene. V lost 3 bases and J lost 7; bases outside the gene matches: 6.

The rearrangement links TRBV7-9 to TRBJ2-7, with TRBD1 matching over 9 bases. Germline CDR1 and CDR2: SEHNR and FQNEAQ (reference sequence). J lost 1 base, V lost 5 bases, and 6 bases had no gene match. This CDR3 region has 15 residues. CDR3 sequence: CASSLPGQGSYEQYF. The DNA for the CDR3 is TGTGCCAGCAGCCTCCCGGGACAGGGTTCCTACGAGCAGTACTTC.

This chain's CDR3 is CASRKDRVSYEQYF. CDR3 nucleotide sequence: TGTGCCAGCAGGAAGGACAGGGTTTCCTACGAGCAGTACTTC. The chain uses TRBV5-4 and TRBJ2-7, with TRBD1 matching 8 bases. The length of the CDR3 is 14 residues. After removal of 5 bases from V and 1 base from J, the junction contained 5 bases not matched to a gene. Per the germline V gene, CDR1 is SGHNT and CDR2 is YYREEE (reference sequence).

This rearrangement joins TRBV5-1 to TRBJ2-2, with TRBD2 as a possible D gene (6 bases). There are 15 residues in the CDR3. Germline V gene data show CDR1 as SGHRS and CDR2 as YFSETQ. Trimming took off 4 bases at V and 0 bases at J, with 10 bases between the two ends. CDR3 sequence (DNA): TGCGCCAGCAGCCCGCGGGGAACGAACACCGGGGAGCTGTTTTTT. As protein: CASSPRGTNTGELFF.

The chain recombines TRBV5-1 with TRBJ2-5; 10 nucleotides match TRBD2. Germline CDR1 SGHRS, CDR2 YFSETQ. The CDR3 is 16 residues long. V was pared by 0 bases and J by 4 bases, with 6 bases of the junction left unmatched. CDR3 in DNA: TGCGCCAGCAGCTTGGATGGGCTAGCGGGAGTAGAGACCCAGTACTTC. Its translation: CASSLDGLAGVETQYF.

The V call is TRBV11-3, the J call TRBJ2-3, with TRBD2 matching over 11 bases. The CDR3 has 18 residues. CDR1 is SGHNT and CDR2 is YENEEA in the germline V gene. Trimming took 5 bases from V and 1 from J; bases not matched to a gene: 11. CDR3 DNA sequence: TGTGCCAGCAGCCCCGCCCTCGGGACTAGCGGCGGCACAGATACGCAGTATTTT. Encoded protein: CASSPALGTSGGTDTQYF.

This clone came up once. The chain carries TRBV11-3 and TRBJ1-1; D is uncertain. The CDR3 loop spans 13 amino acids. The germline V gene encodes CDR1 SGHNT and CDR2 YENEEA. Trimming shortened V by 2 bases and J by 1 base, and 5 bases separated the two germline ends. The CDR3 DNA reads TGTGCCAGCAGCTTAAATGGGAACACTGAAGCTTTCTTT. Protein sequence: CASSLNGNTEAFF.

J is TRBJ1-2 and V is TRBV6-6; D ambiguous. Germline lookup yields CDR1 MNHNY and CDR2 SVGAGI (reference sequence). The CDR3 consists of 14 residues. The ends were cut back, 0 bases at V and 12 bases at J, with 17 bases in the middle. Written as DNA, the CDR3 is TGTGCCAGCAGTTACTCGGTTGGGTCCGTCAGGAACACCTTC. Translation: CASSYSVGSVRNTF.

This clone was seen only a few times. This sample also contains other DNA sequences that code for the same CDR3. Here the CDR3 reads CASSRGTEAFF. In DNA form, the CDR3 reads TGTGCCAGCAGTAGAGGAACTGAAGCTTTCTTT. The V and J genes are TRBV27 and TRBJ1-1; no definite D call. CDR3 size: 11 residues. Germline V gene lookup returns CDR1 MNHEY and CDR2 SMNVEV (reference sequence). V was shortened by 5 bases and J by 5 bases, with 6 bases between the two germline ends.

CDR3 sequence (DNA): TGTGCCAGCAGTGCAACCACAGATACGCAGTATTTT. It encodes CASSATTDTQYF. The genes are TRBV6-1 and TRBJ2-3, with D unclear. This CDR3 is built from 12 residues. Germline V gene data show CDR1 as MNHNS and CDR2 as SASEGT. Trimming removed 4 bases at V and 2 bases at J, with 4 bases between.

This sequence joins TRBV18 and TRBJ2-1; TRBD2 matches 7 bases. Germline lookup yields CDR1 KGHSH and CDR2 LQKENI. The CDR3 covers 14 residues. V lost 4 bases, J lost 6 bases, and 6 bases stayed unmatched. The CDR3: CASSQSTGGNEQFF. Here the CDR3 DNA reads TGTGCCAGCTCACAATCTACGGGAGGCAATGAGCAGTTCTTC.

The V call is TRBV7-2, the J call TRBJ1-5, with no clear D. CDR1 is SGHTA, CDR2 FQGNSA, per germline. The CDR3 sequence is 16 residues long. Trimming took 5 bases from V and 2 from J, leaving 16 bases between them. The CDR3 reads CASSHRPGVGNQPQHF. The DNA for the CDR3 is TGTGCCAGCAGCCACCGTCCGGGTGTCGGCAATCAGCCCCAGCATTTT. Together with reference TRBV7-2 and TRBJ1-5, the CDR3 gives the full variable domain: GAGVSQSPSNKVTEKGKDVELRCDPISGHTALYWYRQSLGQGLEFLIYFQGNSAPDKSGLPSDRFSAERTGGSVSTLTIQRTQQEDSAVYLCASSHRPGVGNQPQHFGDGTRLSIL.

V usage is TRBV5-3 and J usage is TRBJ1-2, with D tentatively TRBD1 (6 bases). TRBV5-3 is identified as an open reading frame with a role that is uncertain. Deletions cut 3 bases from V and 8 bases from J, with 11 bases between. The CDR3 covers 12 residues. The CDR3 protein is CARSSHRVGYTF. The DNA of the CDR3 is TGTGCCAGAAGCTCCCACAGGGTCGGCTACACCTTC.

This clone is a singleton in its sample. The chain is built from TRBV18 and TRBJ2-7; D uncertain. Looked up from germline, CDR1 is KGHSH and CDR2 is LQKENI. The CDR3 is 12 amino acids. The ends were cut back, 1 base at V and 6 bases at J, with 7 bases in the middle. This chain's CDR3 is CASSPRVGEQYF. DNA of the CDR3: TGTGCCAGCTCACCACGAGTCGGCGAGCAGTACTTC.

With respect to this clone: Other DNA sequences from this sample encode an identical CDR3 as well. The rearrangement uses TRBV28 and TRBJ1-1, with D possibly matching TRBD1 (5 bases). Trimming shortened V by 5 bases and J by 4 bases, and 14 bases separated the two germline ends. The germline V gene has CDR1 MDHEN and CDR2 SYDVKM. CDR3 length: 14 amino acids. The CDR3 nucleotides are TGTGCCAGCAGTCTCTCGGGGGGGGGCACTGAAGCTTTCTTT. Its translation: CASSLSGGGTEAFF.

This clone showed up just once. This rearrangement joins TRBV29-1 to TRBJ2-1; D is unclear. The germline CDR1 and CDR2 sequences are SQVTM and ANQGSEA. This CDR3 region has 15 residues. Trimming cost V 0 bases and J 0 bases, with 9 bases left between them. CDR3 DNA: TGCAGCGTTGAAGATCGTATTAGCTCCTACAATGAGCAGTTCTTC. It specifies CSVEDRISSYNEQFF.

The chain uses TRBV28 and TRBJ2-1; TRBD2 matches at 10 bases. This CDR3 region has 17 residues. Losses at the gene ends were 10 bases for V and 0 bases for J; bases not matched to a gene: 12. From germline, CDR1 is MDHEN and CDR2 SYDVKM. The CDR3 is CATRPVAGGSSYNEQFF. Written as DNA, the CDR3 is TGTGCCACGAGACCGGTAGCGGGAGGCAGCTCCTACAATGAGCAGTTCTTC. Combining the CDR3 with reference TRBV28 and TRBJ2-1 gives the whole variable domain DVKVTQSSRYLVKRTGEKVFLECVQDMDHENMFWYRQDPGLGLRLIYFSYDVKMKEKGDIPEGYSVSREKKERFSLILESASTNQTSMYLCATRPVAGGSSYNEQFFGPGTRLTVL.

Here the CDR3 reads CASSEHYYSNQPQHF. CDR3 coding DNA: TGTGCCAGCAGTGAGCATTACTATAGCAATCAGCCCCAGCATTTT. The chain has TRBV25-1 and TRBJ1-5, with no clear D. Germline CDR1 is MGHDK and CDR2 is SYGVNS. The CDR3 sequence is 15 residues long. V shed 3 bases and J shed 0 bases, with 9 bases lying between them.

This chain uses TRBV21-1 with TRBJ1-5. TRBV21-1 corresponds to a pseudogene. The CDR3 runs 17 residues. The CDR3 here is CASSKGQGRTRNQPQHF. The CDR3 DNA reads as TGTGCCAGCAGCAAAGGGCAGGGGAGGACAAGGAATCAGCCCCAGCATTTT.

DNA for the CDR3: TGCGCCAGCAGCTTGAATGCATACAATGAGCAGTTCTTC. Its translation: CASSLNAYNEQFF. The rearrangement links TRBV5-1 to TRBJ2-1; D not resolved. V lost 1 base and J lost 4, with 6 bases in between. From germline, CDR1 is SGHRS and CDR2 YFSETQ. The CDR3 length is 13 residues.

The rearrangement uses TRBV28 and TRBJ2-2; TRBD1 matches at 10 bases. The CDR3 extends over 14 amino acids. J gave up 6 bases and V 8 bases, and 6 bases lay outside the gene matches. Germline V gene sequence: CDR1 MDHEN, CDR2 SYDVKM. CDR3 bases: TGTGCCAGCCAGGGGACAGGGGTGCCCGGGGAGCTGTTTTTT. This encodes CASQGTGVPGELFF.

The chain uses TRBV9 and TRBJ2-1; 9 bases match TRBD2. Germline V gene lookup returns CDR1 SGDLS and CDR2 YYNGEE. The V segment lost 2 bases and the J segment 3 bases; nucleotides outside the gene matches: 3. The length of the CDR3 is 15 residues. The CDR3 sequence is CASSVTSGYYNEQFF. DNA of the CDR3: TGTGCCAGCAGCGTCACTAGCGGGTACTACAATGAGCAGTTCTTC.

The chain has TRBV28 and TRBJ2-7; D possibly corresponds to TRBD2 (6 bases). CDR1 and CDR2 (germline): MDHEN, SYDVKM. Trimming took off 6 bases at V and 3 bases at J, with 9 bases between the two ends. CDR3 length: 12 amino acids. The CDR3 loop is CASRQAGYEQYF. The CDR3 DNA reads TGTGCCAGCAGACAAGCGGGCTACGAGCAGTACTTC.

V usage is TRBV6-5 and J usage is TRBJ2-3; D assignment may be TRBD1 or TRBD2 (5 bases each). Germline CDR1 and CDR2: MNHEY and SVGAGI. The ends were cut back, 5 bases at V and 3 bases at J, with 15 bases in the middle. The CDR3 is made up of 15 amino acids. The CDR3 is CASSPRGLRTDTQYF. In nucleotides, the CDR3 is TGTGCCAGCAGTCCGAGGGGCCTTCGGACAGATACGCAGTATTTT.

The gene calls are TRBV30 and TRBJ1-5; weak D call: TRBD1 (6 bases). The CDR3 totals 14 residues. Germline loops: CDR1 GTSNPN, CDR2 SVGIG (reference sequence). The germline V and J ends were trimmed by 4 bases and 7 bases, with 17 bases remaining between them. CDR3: CAWKRSGDLQPQHF. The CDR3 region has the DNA TGTGCCTGGAAAAGGTCAGGGGATTTACAGCCCCAGCATTTT.

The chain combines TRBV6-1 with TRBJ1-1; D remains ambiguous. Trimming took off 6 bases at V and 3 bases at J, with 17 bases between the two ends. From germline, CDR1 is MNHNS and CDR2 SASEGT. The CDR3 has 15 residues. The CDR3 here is CASRGRRPWDTEAFF. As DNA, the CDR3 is TGTGCCAGCAGGGGCCGCCGACCTTGGGACACTGAAGCTTTCTTT.

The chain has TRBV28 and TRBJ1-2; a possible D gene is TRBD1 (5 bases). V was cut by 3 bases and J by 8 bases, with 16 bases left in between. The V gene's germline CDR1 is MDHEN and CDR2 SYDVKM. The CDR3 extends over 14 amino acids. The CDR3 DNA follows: TGTGCCAGCAGTTTGGCGGGGCCTTTGAAGGGCTACACCTTC. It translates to CASSLAGPLKGYTF.

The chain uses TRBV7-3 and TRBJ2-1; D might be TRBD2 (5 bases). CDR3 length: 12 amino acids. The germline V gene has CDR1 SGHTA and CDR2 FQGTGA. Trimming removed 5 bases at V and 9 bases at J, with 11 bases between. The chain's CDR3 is CASSPGFGEQFF. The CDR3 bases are TGTGCCAGCAGCCCGGGATTTGGTGAGCAGTTCTTC.

CDR3 nucleotide sequence: TGCGCCAGCAGTGGATCCCGGGACACAGCCTACGAGCAGTACTTC. As protein: CASSGSRDTAYEQYF. The chain has TRBV10-1 and TRBJ2-7; possibly TRBD1 for D (6 bases). Trimming took off 4 bases at V and 2 bases at J, with 15 bases between the two ends. CDR3 length equals 15 residues. Per the germline V gene, CDR1 is WNHNN and CDR2 is SYGVQD (reference sequence).